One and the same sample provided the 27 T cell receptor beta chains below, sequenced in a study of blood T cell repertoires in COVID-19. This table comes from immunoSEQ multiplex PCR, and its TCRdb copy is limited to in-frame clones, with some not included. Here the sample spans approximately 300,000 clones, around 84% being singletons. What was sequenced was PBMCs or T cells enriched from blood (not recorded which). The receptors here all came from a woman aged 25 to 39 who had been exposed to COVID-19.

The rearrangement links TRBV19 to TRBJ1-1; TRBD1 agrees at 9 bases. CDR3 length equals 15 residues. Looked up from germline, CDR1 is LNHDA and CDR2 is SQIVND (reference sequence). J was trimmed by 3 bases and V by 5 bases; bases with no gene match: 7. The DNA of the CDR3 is TGTGCCAGTAGTCGAAGGGACAGGGATGACACTGAAGCTTTCTTT. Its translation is CASSRRDRDDTEAFF.

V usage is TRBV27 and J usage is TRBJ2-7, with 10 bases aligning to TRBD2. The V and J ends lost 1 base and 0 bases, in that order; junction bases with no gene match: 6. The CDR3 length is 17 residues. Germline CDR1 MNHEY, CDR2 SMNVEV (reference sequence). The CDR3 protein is CASSLFPLAGDSYEQYF. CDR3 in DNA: TGTGCCAGCAGTTTATTTCCTCTAGCGGGGGACTCCTACGAGCAGTACTTC.

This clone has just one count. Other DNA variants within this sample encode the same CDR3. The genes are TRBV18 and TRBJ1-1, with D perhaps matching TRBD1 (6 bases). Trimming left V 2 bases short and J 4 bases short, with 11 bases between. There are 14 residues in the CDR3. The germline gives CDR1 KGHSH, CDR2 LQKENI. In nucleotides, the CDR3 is TGTGCCAGCTCACCAGGCAGGGGAAGCACTGAAGCTTTCTTT. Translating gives CASSPGRGSTEAFF. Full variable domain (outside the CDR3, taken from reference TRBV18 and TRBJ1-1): NAGVMQNPRHLVRRRGQEARLRCSPMKGHSHVYWYRQLPEEGLKFMVYLQKENIIDESGMPKERFSAEFPKEGPSILRIQQVVRGDSAAYFCASSPGRGSTEAFFGQGTRLTVV.

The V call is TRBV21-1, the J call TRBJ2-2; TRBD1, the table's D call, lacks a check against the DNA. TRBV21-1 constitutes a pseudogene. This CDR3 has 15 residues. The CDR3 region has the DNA TGTGCCAGCACCTGGACAGGAGGGAACACCGGGGAGCTGTTTTTT. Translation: CASTWTGGNTGELFF.

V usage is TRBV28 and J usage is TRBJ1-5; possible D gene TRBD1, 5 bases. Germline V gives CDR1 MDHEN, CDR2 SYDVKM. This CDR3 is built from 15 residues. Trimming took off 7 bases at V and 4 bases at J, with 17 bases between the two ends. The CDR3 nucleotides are TGTGCCAGCACCGTCTCGGGGGTCGGGAATCAGCCCCAGCATTTT. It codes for CASTVSGVGNQPQHF.

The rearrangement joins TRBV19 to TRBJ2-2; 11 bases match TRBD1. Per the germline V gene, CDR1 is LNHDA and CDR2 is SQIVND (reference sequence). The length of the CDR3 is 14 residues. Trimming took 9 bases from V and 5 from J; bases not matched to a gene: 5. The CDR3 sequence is CASNRDRGTGELFF. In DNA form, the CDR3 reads TGTGCCAGCAACCGGGACAGGGGGACCGGGGAGCTGTTTTTT. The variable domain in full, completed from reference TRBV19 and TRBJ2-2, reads DGGITQSPKYLFRKEGQNVTLSCEQNLNHDAMYWYRQDPGQGLRLIYYSQIVNDFQKGDIAEGYSVSREKKESFPLTVTSAQKNPTAFYLCASNRDRGTGELFFGEGSRLTVL.

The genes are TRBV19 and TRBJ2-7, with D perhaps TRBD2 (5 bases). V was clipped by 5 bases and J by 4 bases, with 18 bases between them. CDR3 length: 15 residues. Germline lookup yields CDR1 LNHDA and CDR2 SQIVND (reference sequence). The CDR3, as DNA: TGTGCCAGTAGTCCGCCGGGAAGCTTAAGGTACGAGCAGTACTTC. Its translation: CASSPPGSLRYEQYF.

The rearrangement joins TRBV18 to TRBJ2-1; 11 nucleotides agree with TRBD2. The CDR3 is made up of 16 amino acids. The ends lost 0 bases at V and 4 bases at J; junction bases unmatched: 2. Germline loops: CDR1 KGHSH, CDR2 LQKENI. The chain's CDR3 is CASSPPLAGGYNEQFF. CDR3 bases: TGTGCCAGCTCACCACCCCTAGCGGGGGGTTACAATGAGCAGTTCTTC.

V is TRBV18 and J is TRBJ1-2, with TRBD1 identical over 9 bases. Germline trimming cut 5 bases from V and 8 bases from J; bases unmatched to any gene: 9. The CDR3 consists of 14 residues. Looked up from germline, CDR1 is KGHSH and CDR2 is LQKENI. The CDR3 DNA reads TGTGCCAGCTCAACTTTAACAGGGGGCAGCGGCTACACCTTC. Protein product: CASSTLTGGSGYTF.

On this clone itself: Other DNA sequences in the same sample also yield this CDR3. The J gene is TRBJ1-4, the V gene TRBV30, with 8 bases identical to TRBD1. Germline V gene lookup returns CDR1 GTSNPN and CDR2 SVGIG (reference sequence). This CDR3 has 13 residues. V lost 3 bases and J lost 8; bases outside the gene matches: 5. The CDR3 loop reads CAWSQGAGEKLFF. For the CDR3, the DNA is TGTGCCTGGAGCCAGGGGGCAGGAGAAAAACTGTTTTTT.

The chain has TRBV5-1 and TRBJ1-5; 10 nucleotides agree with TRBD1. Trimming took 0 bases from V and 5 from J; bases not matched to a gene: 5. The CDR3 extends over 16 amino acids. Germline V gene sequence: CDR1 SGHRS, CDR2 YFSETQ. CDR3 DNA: TGCGCCAGCAGCTTGGCCGGGACAGGGGCTGATCAGCCCCAGCATTTT. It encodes CASSLAGTGADQPQHF. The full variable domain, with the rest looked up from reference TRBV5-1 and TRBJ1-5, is KAGVTQTPRYLIKTRGQQVTLSCSPISGHRSVSWYQQTPGQGLQFLFEYFSETQRNKGNFPGRFSGRQFSNSRSEMNVSTLELGDSALYLCASSLAGTGADQPQHFGDGTRLSIL.

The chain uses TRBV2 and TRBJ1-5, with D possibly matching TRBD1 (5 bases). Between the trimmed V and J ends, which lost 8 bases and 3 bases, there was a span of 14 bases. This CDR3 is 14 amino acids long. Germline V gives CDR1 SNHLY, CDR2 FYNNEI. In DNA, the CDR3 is TGTGCCAGCTGGGGGGAAAATCCCAATCAGCCCCAGCATTTT. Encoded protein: CASWGENPNQPQHF.

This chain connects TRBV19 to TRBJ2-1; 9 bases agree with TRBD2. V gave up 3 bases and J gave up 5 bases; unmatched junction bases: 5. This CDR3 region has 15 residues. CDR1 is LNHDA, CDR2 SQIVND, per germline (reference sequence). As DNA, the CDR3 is TGTGCCAGTAGTATTAATAGCGGGAGAAACAATGAGCAGTTCTTC. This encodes CASSINSGRNNEQFF.

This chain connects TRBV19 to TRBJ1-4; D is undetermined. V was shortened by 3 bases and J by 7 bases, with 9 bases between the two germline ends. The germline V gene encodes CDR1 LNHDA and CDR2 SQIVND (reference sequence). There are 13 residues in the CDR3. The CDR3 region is CASSILTGEKLFF. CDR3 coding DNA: TGTGCCAGTAGTATCTTAACGGGTGAAAAACTGTTTTTT.

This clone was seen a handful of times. The DNA for the CDR3 is TGTGCCAGCAGAGACAGGGGAAGGAATAATTCACCCCTCCACTTT. The encoded protein is CASRDRGRNNSPLHF. V usage is TRBV6-5 and J usage is TRBJ1-6, with 8 nucleotides matching TRBD1. The CDR3 is 15 amino acids. J was trimmed by 5 bases and V by 6 bases; bases with no gene match: 6. Germline V gene data show CDR1 as MNHEY and CDR2 as SVGAGI.

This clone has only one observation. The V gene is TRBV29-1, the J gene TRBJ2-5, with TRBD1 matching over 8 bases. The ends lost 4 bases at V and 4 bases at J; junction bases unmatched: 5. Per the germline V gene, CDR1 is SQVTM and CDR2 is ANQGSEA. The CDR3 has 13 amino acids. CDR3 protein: CSVVTDRVETQYF. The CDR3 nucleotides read TGCAGCGTTGTAACGGACAGGGTAGAGACCCAGTACTTC.

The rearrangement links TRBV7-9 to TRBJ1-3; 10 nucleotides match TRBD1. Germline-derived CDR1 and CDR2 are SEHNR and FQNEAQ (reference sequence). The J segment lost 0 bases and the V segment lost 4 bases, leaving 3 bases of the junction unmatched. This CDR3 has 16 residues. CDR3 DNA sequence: TGTGCCAGCAGCTCCGACAGGGGGCTCTCTGGAAACACCATATATTTT. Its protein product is CASSSDRGLSGNTIYF.

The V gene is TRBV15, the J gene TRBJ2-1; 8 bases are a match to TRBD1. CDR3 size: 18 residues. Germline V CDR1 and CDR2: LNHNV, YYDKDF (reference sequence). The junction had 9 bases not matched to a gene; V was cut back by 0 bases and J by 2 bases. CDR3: CATSRDSGQGSPYNEQFF. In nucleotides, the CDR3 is TGTGCCACCAGCAGAGATTCCGGACAGGGTAGCCCCTACAATGAGCAGTTCTTC.

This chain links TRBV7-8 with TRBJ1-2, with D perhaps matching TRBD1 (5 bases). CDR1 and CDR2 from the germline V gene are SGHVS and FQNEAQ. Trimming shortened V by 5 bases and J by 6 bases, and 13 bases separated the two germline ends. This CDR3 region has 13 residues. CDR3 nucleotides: TGTGCCAGCAGCGCTGACAGTTTTGATGGCTACACCTTC. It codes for CASSADSFDGYTF.

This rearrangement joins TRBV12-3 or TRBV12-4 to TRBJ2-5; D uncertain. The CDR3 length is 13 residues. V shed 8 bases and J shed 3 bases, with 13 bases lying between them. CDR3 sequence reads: CASASLLKETQYF. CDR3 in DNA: TGTGCCAGCGCTAGTCTCCTTAAAGAGACCCAGTACTTC.

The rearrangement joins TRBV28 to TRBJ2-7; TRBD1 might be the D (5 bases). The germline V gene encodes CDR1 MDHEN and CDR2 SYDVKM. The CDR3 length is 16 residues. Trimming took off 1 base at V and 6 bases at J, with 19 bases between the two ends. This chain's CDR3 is CASSLFSGRDNGEQYF. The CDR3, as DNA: TGTGCCAGCAGTTTATTTAGTGGCAGGGATAATGGCGAGCAGTACTTC.

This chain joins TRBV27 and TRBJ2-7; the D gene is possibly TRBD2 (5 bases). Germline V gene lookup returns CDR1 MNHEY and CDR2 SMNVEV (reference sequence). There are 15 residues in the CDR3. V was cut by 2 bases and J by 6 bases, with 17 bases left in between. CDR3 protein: CASSLEADYRSEQYF. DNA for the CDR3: TGTGCCAGCAGTTTAGAAGCCGACTATCGGAGCGAGCAGTACTTC.

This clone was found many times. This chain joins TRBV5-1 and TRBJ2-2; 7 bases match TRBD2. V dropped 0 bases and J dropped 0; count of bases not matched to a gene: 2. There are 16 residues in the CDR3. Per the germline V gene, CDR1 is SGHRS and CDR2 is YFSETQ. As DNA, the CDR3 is TGCGCCAGCAGCTTGGAGGCGGGGGCGAACACCGGGGAGCTGTTTTTT. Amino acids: CASSLEAGANTGELFF.

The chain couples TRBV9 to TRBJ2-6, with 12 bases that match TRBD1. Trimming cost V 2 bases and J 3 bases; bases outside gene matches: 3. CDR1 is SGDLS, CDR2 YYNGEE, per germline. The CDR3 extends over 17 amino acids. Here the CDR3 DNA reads TGTGCCAGCAGCGTCGGGACAGGGGGCGTTGGGGCCAACGTCCTGACTTTC. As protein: CASSVGTGGVGANVLTF.

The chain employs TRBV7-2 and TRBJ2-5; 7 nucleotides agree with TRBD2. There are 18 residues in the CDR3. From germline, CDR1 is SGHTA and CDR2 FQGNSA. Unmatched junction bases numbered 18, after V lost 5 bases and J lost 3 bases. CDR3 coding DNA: TGTGCCAGCAGCCTAATATATCGGGGGGTTACCGAGGAAGAGACCCAGTACTTC. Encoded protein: CASSLIYRGVTEEETQYF.

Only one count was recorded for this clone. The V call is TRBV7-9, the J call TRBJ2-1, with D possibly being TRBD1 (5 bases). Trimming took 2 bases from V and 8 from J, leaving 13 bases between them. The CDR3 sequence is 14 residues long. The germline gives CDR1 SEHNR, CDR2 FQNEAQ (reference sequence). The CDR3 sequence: CASSLWVREHEQFF. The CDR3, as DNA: TGTGCCAGCAGCTTATGGGTCAGGGAACATGAGCAGTTCTTC.

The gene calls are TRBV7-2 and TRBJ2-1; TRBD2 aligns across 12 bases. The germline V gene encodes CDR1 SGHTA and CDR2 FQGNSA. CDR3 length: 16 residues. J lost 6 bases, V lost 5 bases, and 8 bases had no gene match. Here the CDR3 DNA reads TGTGCCAGCAGCCTTTGGACTAGCGGGAAATCCAATGAGCAGTTCTTC. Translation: CASSLWTSGKSNEQFF.